Shown below are 31 T cell receptor beta chains from a single sample sequenced in a study of blood T cell repertoires in COVID-19. This table comes from immunoSEQ multiplex PCR, and its TCRdb copy is limited to in-frame clones, with some not included. Of some 100,000 clones listed, 88% are singletons. Specimen: peripheral blood. The receptors originated from a woman older than 75 with active COVID-19.

This rearrangement joins TRBV6-2 or TRBV6-3 to TRBJ2-1, with D possibly being TRBD1 (6 bases). CDR1 is MNHEY and CDR2 is SVGEGT in the germline V gene. The CDR3 runs 16 residues. V lost 4 bases to trimming and J lost 4 bases, with 17 bases between them. CDR3 DNA: TGTGCCAGCAGTTCCCCGACAGGCCTAAGGTACAATGAGCAGTTCTTC. Its protein is CASSSPTGLRYNEQFF.

The sample holds one count of this clone. V is TRBV7-9 and J is TRBJ2-7; TRBD1 agrees at 7 bases. The CDR3 is 14 amino acids. Germline V gene lookup returns CDR1 SEHNR and CDR2 FQNEAQ (reference sequence). The V gene end was trimmed by 5 bases and the J gene end by 6 bases; junction bases not matched to a gene: 10. CDR3 loop: CASSLYDREVEQYF. The CDR3 DNA reads TGTGCCAGCAGCCTATACGACAGGGAAGTCGAGCAGTACTTC.

This clone was detected only once. The chain links TRBV11-2 to TRBJ2-3, with no clear D. V dropped 6 bases and J dropped 0 bases, with 10 bases sitting between them. The CDR3 extends over 14 amino acids. The V gene's germline CDR1 is SGHAT and CDR2 FQNNGV. CDR3 DNA: TGTGCCAGCAGTCCCCCGGAGAGCACAGATACGCAGTATTTT. It yields the protein CASSPPESTDTQYF.

CDR3 nucleotides: TGTGCCAGCAGCCAAACTCAAAATGAGCAGTTCTTC. The encoded protein is CASSQTQNEQFF. V gene TRBV3-1 (or the pseudogene TRBV3-2) combines with J gene TRBJ2-1, with D hard to call. Germline CDR1 and CDR2: LGHDT and YNNKEL (reference sequence). The CDR3 sequence is 12 residues long. V lost 2 bases to trimming and J lost 7 bases, with 6 bases between them.

The rearrangement joins TRBV7-3 to TRBJ2-3; D is uncertain. Trimming shortened V by 2 bases and J by 3 bases, and 12 bases separated the two germline ends. The CDR3 spans 15 residues. From germline, CDR1 is SGHTA and CDR2 FQGTGA. The CDR3 region is CASSLGPGGTDTQYF. CDR3 bases: TGTGCCAGCAGCTTAGGGCCCGGTGGGACAGATACGCAGTATTTT.

V and J are TRBV11-2 and TRBJ1-3; D perhaps matches TRBD1 (5 bases). This CDR3 comprises 15 residues. Germline V gene sequence: CDR1 SGHAT, CDR2 FQNNGV. Trimming took off 1 base at V and 3 bases at J, with 10 bases between the two ends. CDR3 region: CASSLGGENGNTIYF. DNA of the CDR3: TGTGCCAGCAGCTTAGGGGGGGAAAATGGAAACACCATATATTTT.

The gene calls are TRBV7-2 and TRBJ1-5, with TRBD1 identical over 7 bases. Germline values: CDR1 SGHTA, CDR2 FQGNSA. This CDR3 has 18 amino acids. V trimming: 5 bases; J trimming: 8 bases; junction bases outside the gene matches: 21. The chain's CDR3 is CASSHIPDRPIPGEPQHF. CDR3 bases: TGTGCCAGCAGCCATATACCGGACAGGCCCATTCCCGGGGAGCCCCAGCATTTT.

This chain joins TRBV9 and TRBJ2-7; no clear D gene. Looked up from germline, CDR1 is SGDLS and CDR2 is YYNGEE. This CDR3 comprises 14 residues. V shed 3 bases and J shed 3 bases, with 13 bases lying between them. Written as DNA, the CDR3 is TGTGCCAGCAGCGCCTCCCCAGTCAACTACGAGCAGTACTTC. Protein sequence: CASSASPVNYEQYF. Combining the CDR3 with reference TRBV9 and TRBJ2-7 gives the whole variable domain DSGVTQTPKHLITATGQRVTLRCSPRSGDLSVYWYQQSLDQGLQFLIQYYNGEERAKGNILERFSAQQFPDLHSELNLSSLELGDSALYFCASSASPVNYEQYFGPGTRLTVT.

The chain employs TRBV24-1 and TRBJ2-4; 8 bases map to TRBD1. CDR1 and CDR2 from the germline V gene are KGHDR and SFDVKD. J lost 6 bases, V lost 4 bases, and 4 bases had no gene match. There are 14 residues in the CDR3. The CDR3 region has the DNA TGTGCCACCAGTGAGCCCGGACAGGGAAACATTCAGTACTTC. Protein product: CATSEPGQGNIQYF.

The chain carries TRBV28 and TRBJ1-2; D is unclear. There are 13 residues in the CDR3. CDR1 and CDR2 from the germline V gene are MDHEN and SYDVKM. Trimming removed 5 bases at V and 1 base at J, with 8 bases between. The DNA of the CDR3 is TGTGCCAGCAGTCCGTCGGGTAACTATGGCTACACCTTC. The encoded protein is CASSPSGNYGYTF.

This chain connects TRBV6-5 to TRBJ2-7; a possible D gene is TRBD1 (6 bases). V was shortened by 0 bases and J by 5 bases, with 14 bases between the two germline ends. The CDR3 runs to 15 residues. Germline assignment: CDR1 MNHEY and CDR2 SVGAGI. This CDR3 reads CASSYSGGAPHEQYF. In DNA, the CDR3 is TGTGCCAGCAGTTACTCTGGGGGCGCGCCCCACGAGCAGTACTTC.

The count of this clone is one. The chain carries TRBV7-2 and TRBJ1-5; unclear D gene. The CDR3 runs to 14 residues. V lost 5 bases and J lost 3, with 11 bases in between. From germline, CDR1 is SGHTA and CDR2 FQGNSA. The CDR3 reads CASSAGLSNQPQHF. Written as DNA, the CDR3 is TGTGCCAGCAGCGCCGGTTTATCCAATCAGCCCCAGCATTTT. The full variable domain, completed using reference TRBV7-2 and TRBJ1-5, is GAGVSQSPSNKVTEKGKDVELRCDPISGHTALYWYRQSLGQGLEFLIYFQGNSAPDKSGLPSDRFSAERTGGSVSTLTIQRTQQEDSAVYLCASSAGLSNQPQHFGDGTRLSIL.

The genes are TRBV10-2 and TRBJ2-5, with a weak D call TRBD2 (6 bases). CDR3 length: 13 amino acids. V dropped 6 bases and J dropped 0 bases, with 8 bases sitting between them. Germline V gene lookup returns CDR1 WSHSY and CDR2 SAAADI. This CDR3 reads CASSERDQETQYF. As DNA, the CDR3 is TGCGCCAGCAGCGAGCGGGACCAAGAGACCCAGTACTTC.

This chain links TRBV5-1 with TRBJ2-1, with TRBD1 matching over 9 bases. CDR1 is SGHRS and CDR2 is YFSETQ in the germline V gene. The trim removed 3 bases at V and 8 bases at J, leaving 6 bases unmatched. The CDR3 consists of 14 residues. CDR3 DNA: TGCGCCAGCAGCTACCGGGACAGGGCTGATGAGCAGTTCTTC. This encodes CASSYRDRADEQFF.

CDR3 nucleotide sequence: TGTGCCAGCAGCCCTCCGGGGGGCTGGGCTTTCTTT. It is translated as CASSPPGGWAFF. The chain uses TRBV4-2 and TRBJ1-1, with D maybe TRBD1 (6 bases). The CDR3 totals 12 residues. Trimming removed 4 bases at V and 11 bases at J, with 14 bases between. Germline assignment: CDR1 LGHNA and CDR2 YNFKEQ.

The J gene is TRBJ2-5, the V gene TRBV7-2; D remains ambiguous. This CDR3 comprises 13 residues. Germline CDR1 reads SGHTA; CDR2 reads FQGNSA. Trimming shortened V by 4 bases and J by 4 bases, and 10 bases separated the two germline ends. DNA of the CDR3: TGTGCCAGCAGCTGGCAAGTAAGAGAGACCCAGTACTTC. Amino acid sequence: CASSWQVRETQYF.

J is TRBJ2-1 and V is TRBV7-3; D remains ambiguous. The CDR3 covers 13 residues. Trimming removed 2 bases from V and 7 bases from J, with 9 bases in between. Germline V gives CDR1 SGHTA, CDR2 FQGTGA. The CDR3 nucleotides read TGTGCCAGCAGCTTAGCCCAAACAAATGAGCAGTTCTTC. This encodes CASSLAQTNEQFF.

The V gene is TRBV25-1, the J gene TRBJ2-7; D call uncertain. V gave up 3 bases and J gave up 0 bases, with 12 bases separating them. This CDR3 comprises 15 residues. Germline V gene lookup returns CDR1 MGHDK and CDR2 SYGVNS. Here the CDR3 DNA reads TGTGCCAGCAGTGACGCCAGTGCTAGCTCCTACGAGCAGTACTTC. This encodes CASSDASASSYEQYF.

The V and J genes are TRBV5-1 and TRBJ2-2, with 8 nucleotides matching TRBD2. Germline V gene lookup returns CDR1 SGHRS and CDR2 YFSETQ. J gave up 8 bases and V 5 bases, and 14 bases lay outside the gene matches. The CDR3 has 16 amino acids. The chain's CDR3 is CASSRSSGTLGGELFF. CDR3 nucleotide sequence: TGCGCCAGCAGTCGCAGTAGCGGGACCCTGGGGGGGGAGCTGTTTTTT.

V and J are TRBV21-1 and TRBJ1-1; the listed D gene, TRBD1, was not tested against the DNA. TRBV21-1 is listed as a pseudogene. CDR3 length: 15 residues. The CDR3 here is CASSDTGHGATEAFF. As DNA, the CDR3 is TGTGCCAGCAGCGATACGGGACACGGGGCCACTGAAGCTTTCTTT.

V gene TRBV5-4 combines with J gene TRBJ2-2; TRBD2 matches at 8 bases. The CDR3 runs 17 residues. With 4 bases clipped from V and 4 bases from J, the junction kept 12 bases outside the gene matches. Germline CDR1 reads SGHNT; CDR2 reads YYREEE (reference sequence). CDR3 in amino acids: CASSLTLGRGGTGELFF. The CDR3 DNA reads as TGTGCCAGCAGCCTGACCCTCGGGAGGGGGGGCACCGGGGAGCTGTTTTTT.

The gene calls are TRBV28 and TRBJ2-5; TRBD1 matches 9 bases. The V segment lost 2 bases and the J segment 2 bases; nucleotides outside the gene matches: 3. In germline, CDR1 is MDHEN, CDR2 SYDVKM. The CDR3 has 15 residues. CDR3 protein: CASSLVDRGQETQYF. CDR3 DNA: TGTGCCAGCAGTTTAGTGGACAGGGGTCAAGAGACCCAGTACTTC.

With respect to this clone: The germline gene is not matched at one end of the junction; a read error may be the cause. This chain uses TRBV19 with TRBJ2-7, with D maybe TRBD2 (6 bases). Germline values: CDR1 LNHDA, CDR2 SQIVND (reference sequence). The CDR3 has 14 residues. Here the CDR3 DNA reads TGTGCCAGTAGTATGGCGGGACGGATCTACGGGCAGTACTTC. Amino acid sequence: CASSMAGRIYGQYF.

This sequence joins TRBV2 and TRBJ1-1; TRBD1 matches 8 bases. Unmatched junction bases numbered 10, after V lost 6 bases and J lost 7 bases. CDR3 size: 14 residues. Germline V lookup: CDR1 SNHLY, CDR2 FYNNEI. This chain's CDR3 is CASRTGELGYEAFF. The CDR3 DNA is TGTGCCAGCAGGACAGGGGAGCTAGGTTATGAAGCTTTCTTT.

This chain joins TRBV29-1 and TRBJ1-4, with D unclear. CDR3 length: 16 amino acids. Germline values: CDR1 SQVTM, CDR2 ANQGSEA. V dropped 0 bases and J dropped 8 bases, with 19 bases sitting between them. CDR3 coding DNA: TGCAGCGTTGAAGAGGGGAACGAGGGAGTTGAGGAAAAACTGTTTTTT. As protein: CSVEEGNEGVEEKLFF.

This clone appeared a single time. The CDR3 region is CASRTSGRAEQYF. The CDR3 coding sequence is TGTGCCAGCCGTACTAGCGGGAGAGCCGAGCAGTACTTC. The chain links TRBV2 to TRBJ2-7, with 11 bases that match TRBD2. The CDR3 runs 13 residues. Germline V gives CDR1 SNHLY, CDR2 FYNNEI. V dropped 8 bases and J dropped 6; count of bases not matched to a gene: 6. Supplemented by reference TRBV2 and TRBJ2-7, the full variable domain reads EPEVTQTPSHQVTQMGQEVILRCVPISNHLYFYWYRQILGQKVEFLVSFYNNEISEKSEIFDDQFSVERPDGSNFTLKIRSTKLEDSAMYFCASRTSGRAEQYFGPGTRLTVT.

This clone appeared once. The chain links TRBV5-4 to TRBJ1-2; D unclear. V gave up 1 base and J gave up 0 bases, with 7 bases separating them. There are 14 residues in the CDR3. The germline CDR1 and CDR2 sequences are SGHNT and YYREEE (reference sequence). The DNA of the CDR3 is TGTGCCAGCAGCTTGAGCGGCTCTAACTATGGCTACACCTTC. Residues: CASSLSGSNYGYTF. The full variable domain, completed using reference TRBV5-4 and TRBJ1-2, is ETGVTQSPTHLIKTRGQQVTLRCSSQSGHNTVSWYQQALGQGPQFIFQYYREEENGRGNFPPRFSGLQFPNYSSELNVNALELDDSALYLCASSLSGSNYGYTFGSGTRLTVV.

V usage is TRBV15 and J usage is TRBJ2-5; D remains ambiguous. The CDR3 is made up of 17 amino acids. Germline assignment: CDR1 LNHNV and CDR2 YYDKDF (reference sequence). V lost 6 bases and J lost 2, with 22 bases in between. For the CDR3, the DNA is TGTGCCACCAGTTTAAATGGAGTGTTTGGAAAACAAGAGACCCAGTACTTC. This translates into CATSLNGVFGKQETQYF. The complete variable domain, with remaining parts taken from reference TRBV15 and TRBJ2-5, reads DAMVIQNPRYQVTQFGKPVTLSCSQTLNHNVMYWYQQKSSQAPKLLFHYYDKDFNNEADTPDNFQSRRPNTSFCFLDIRSPGLGDTAMYLCATSLNGVFGKQETQYFGPGTRLLVL.

This chain connects TRBV5-4 to TRBJ2-1; D is possibly TRBD2 (5 bases). Deletions cut 5 bases from V and 6 bases from J, with 15 bases between. In germline, CDR1 is SGHNT, CDR2 YYREEE (reference sequence). The CDR3 runs to 14 residues. This CDR3 reads CASRQVGGLNEQFF. DNA of the CDR3: TGTGCCAGCAGGCAAGTGGGCGGGCTCAATGAGCAGTTCTTC.

This rearrangement joins TRBV6-2 or TRBV6-3 to TRBJ1-5, with 7 bases that match TRBD1. V dropped 5 bases and J dropped 1; count of bases not matched to a gene: 8. The CDR3 has 16 amino acids. Germline V lookup: CDR1 MNHEY, CDR2 SVGEGT. Here the CDR3 reads CASSPTGASSNQPQHF. DNA of the CDR3: TGTGCCAGCAGTCCAACAGGGGCGTCGAGCAATCAGCCCCAGCATTTT.

The chain recombines TRBV10-3 with TRBJ2-7; TRBD1 matches 8 bases. The germline CDR1 and CDR2 sequences are ENHRY and SYGVKD. There are 14 residues in the CDR3. Trimming at V came to 4 bases and at J to 4 bases, leaving 6 bases not matched to a gene. The CDR3 DNA reads as TGTGCCATCAGTGTATCAGGGGGCTCTTACGAGCAGTACTTC. Its translation is CAISVSGGSYEQYF.